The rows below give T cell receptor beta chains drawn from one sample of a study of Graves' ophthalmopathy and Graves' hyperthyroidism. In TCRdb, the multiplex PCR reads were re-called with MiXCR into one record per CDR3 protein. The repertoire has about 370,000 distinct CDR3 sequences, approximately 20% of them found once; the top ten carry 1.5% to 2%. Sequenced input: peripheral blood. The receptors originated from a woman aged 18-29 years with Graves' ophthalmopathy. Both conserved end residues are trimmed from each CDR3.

CDR3aa: SVDWGVNTEAF
len: 11
j_gene: TRBJ1-1
v_gene: TRBV29-1

CDR3aa: ASRPPFGNTIY
len: 11
j_gene: TRBJ1-3
v_gene: TRBV28

CDR3aa: ASTERGHSIEAF
len: 12
j_gene: TRBJ1-1
v_gene: TRBV28

CDR3aa: ASSGRGLGEKLF
len: 12
j_gene: TRBJ1-4
v_gene: TRBV27

CDR3aa: AWSVRAGWKETQY
len: 13
j_gene: TRBJ2-5
v_gene: TRBV30

CDR3aa: ASSFSSLASQAF
len: 12
j_gene: TRBJ1-1
v_gene: TRBV12-3/TRBV12-4

CDR3aa: ASSPNRDSAYEQY
len: 13
j_gene: TRBJ2-7
v_gene: TRBV18

CDR3aa: ATSAADRNTEAF
len: 12
j_gene: TRBJ1-1
v_gene: TRBV24-1

CDR3aa: ASTPRGTVLMNTEAF
len: 15
j_gene: TRBJ1-1
v_gene: TRBV6-1

CDR3aa: ASSAIRGNTEAF
len: 12
j_gene: TRBJ1-1
v_gene: TRBV6-2/TRBV6-3

CDR3aa: ASRFAGSYEQY
len: 11
j_gene: TRBJ2-7
v_gene: TRBV28

CDR3aa: AWSAGLNSNQPQH
len: 13
j_gene: TRBJ1-5
v_gene: TRBV30

CDR3aa: ASSYSGQGTQETQY
len: 14
j_gene: TRBJ2-5
v_gene: TRBV12-3/TRBV12-4

CDR3aa: ASSPHRAWNTEAF
len: 13
j_gene: TRBJ1-1
v_gene: TRBV6-2/TRBV6-3

CDR3aa: ASSRPSGGDTGELF
len: 14
j_gene: TRBJ2-2
v_gene: TRBV2

CDR3aa: ASSPIGGTEAF
len: 11
j_gene: TRBJ1-1
v_gene: TRBV18

CDR3aa: ASTKKGAQGYT
len: 11
j_gene: TRBJ1-2
v_gene: TRBV6-7

CDR3aa: ASSLAAKGNTEAF
len: 13
j_gene: TRBJ1-1
v_gene: TRBV28

CDR3aa: ASRGTGEYEQY
len: 11
j_gene: TRBJ2-7
v_gene: TRBV6-2/TRBV6-3

CDR3aa: ASRSQGRGYT
len: 10
j_gene: TRBJ1-2
v_gene: TRBV28

CDR3aa: AGRDTLSSPLH
len: 11
j_gene: TRBJ1-6
v_gene: TRBV6-1

CDR3aa: AWTPGGETQY
len: 10
j_gene: TRBJ2-5
v_gene: TRBV30

CDR3aa: ASSGGQGGYT
len: 10
j_gene: TRBJ1-2
v_gene: TRBV9

CDR3aa: ASSLGSSGTETQY
len: 13
j_gene: TRBJ2-5
v_gene: TRBV7-3

CDR3aa: ASSTFQGVEAF
len: 11
j_gene: TRBJ1-1
v_gene: TRBV9

CDR3aa: ASRPSQGAYEQY
len: 12
j_gene: TRBJ2-7
v_gene: TRBV7-2

CDR3aa: ASRPLAGGTDTQY
len: 13
j_gene: TRBJ2-3
v_gene: TRBV12-3/TRBV12-4

CDR3aa: ASSYGTARNQPQH
len: 13
j_gene: TRBJ1-5
v_gene: TRBV5-6

CDR3aa: ASSKHQGPTRTYEQY
len: 15
j_gene: TRBJ2-7
v_gene: TRBV6-1

CDR3aa: ASSAEAGNTIY
len: 11
j_gene: TRBJ1-3
v_gene: TRBV7-2

CDR3aa: ASSETGNPLH
len: 10
j_gene: TRBJ1-6
v_gene: TRBV6-2/TRBV6-3

CDR3aa: ASSFSQGYEQY
len: 11
j_gene: TRBJ2-7
v_gene: TRBV5-1

CDR3aa: ASSWGTLETQY
len: 11
j_gene: TRBJ2-5
v_gene: TRBV6-2/TRBV6-3

CDR3aa: SVGDRNNYGYT
len: 11
j_gene: TRBJ1-2
v_gene: TRBV29-1

CDR3aa: ASRLSGQGGSYGYT
len: 14
j_gene: TRBJ1-2
v_gene: TRBV27

CDR3aa: ASSTDRGERGYGYT
len: 14
j_gene: TRBJ1-2
v_gene: TRBV19

CDR3aa: ASTRFAGGELF
len: 11
j_gene: TRBJ2-2
v_gene: TRBV7-2

CDR3aa: ATTTVTYEQY
len: 10
j_gene: TRBJ2-7
v_gene: TRBV6-2/TRBV6-3

CDR3aa: ASATTRTYGYT
len: 11
j_gene: TRBJ1-2
v_gene: TRBV12-3/TRBV12-4

CDR3aa: ASSQEAPIAGARNIQY
len: 16
j_gene: TRBJ2-4
v_gene: TRBV4-3

CDR3aa: ASSLDSGGQETQY
len: 13
j_gene: TRBJ2-5
v_gene: TRBV7-2

CDR3aa: ASSQGTTYEQY
len: 11
j_gene: TRBJ2-7
v_gene: TRBV4-1

CDR3aa: ASSELYRDPETQY
len: 13
j_gene: TRBJ2-5
v_gene: TRBV11-2

CDR3aa: AIYRAGSPNTEAF
len: 13
j_gene: TRBJ1-1
v_gene: TRBV6-2/TRBV6-3

CDR3aa: AISETGQGGYGYT
len: 13
j_gene: TRBJ1-2
v_gene: TRBV10-3

CDR3aa: AWSPGGRGYGYT
len: 12
j_gene: TRBJ1-2
v_gene: TRBV30

CDR3aa: ASRPGLAGGNTGELF
len: 15
j_gene: TRBJ2-2
v_gene: TRBV28

CDR3aa: SARRQNEQY
len: 9
j_gene: TRBJ2-7
v_gene: TRBV20-1

CDR3aa: ATSVGQGVNQPQH
len: 13
j_gene: TRBJ1-5
v_gene: TRBV24-1

CDR3aa: ASTFSTSGELRGGELF
len: 16
j_gene: TRBJ2-2
v_gene: TRBV6-2/TRBV6-3

CDR3aa: ASQYKGQGVFYEQY
len: 14
j_gene: TRBJ2-7
v_gene: TRBV6-1

CDR3aa: AWGTEDYEQY
len: 10
j_gene: TRBJ2-7
v_gene: TRBV30

CDR3aa: ATSTGDLTGELF
len: 12
j_gene: TRBJ2-2
v_gene: TRBV24-1

CDR3aa: ASSEGQLNSYEQY
len: 13
j_gene: TRBJ2-7
v_gene: TRBV7-3

CDR3aa: ASSFGGSTNEQY
len: 12
j_gene: TRBJ2-7
v_gene: TRBV19

CDR3aa: ASSPWTGRNYGYT
len: 13
j_gene: TRBJ1-2
v_gene: TRBV6-2/TRBV6-3